This TCR beta chain is drawn from a study of shared T cell receptors in the human thymus. Assay: immunoSEQ multiplex PCR; the TCRdb copy retains only in-frame clones and omits some. The sample holds about 660,000 clones, 70% to 90% seen once. There are 12 residues in the CDR3. The germline CDR1 and CDR2 sequences are MNHNY and SVGAGI (reference sequence). V shed 5 bases and J shed 2 bases, with 6 bases lying between them. This sample also belongs to another study, concerning human thymus T cells. That report notes: Resections from corrective heart surgery provided thymus tissue. Usage of V and J genes appeared biased in thymic and blood repertoires.

This TCR derives from a boy in the first two years of life with a congenital heart defect. This chain uses TRBV6-6 with TRBJ1-1; D ambiguous. The sample taken for sequencing was thymocytes. Here the CDR3 reads CASSLRNTEAFF. The CDR3 DNA sequence: TGTGCCAGCAGTCTGCGTAACACTGAAGCTTTCTTT.